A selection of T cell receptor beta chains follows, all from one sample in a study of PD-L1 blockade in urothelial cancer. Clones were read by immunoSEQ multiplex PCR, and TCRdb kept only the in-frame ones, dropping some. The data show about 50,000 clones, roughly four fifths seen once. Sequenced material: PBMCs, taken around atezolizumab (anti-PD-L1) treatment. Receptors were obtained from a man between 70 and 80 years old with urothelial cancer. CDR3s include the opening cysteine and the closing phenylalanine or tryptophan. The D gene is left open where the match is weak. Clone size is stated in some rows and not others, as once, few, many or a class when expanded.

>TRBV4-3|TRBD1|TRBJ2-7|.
TGCGCCAGCAGCCCGGGCACAGGGGGGACCTACGAGCAGTACTTC
CASSPGTGGTYEQYF
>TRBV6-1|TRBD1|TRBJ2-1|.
TGTGCCAGCACTCGTGGACAGGACTCCTACAATGAGCAGTTCTTC
CASTRGQDSYNEQFF
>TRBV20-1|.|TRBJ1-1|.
TGCAGTGTGCGGATGAACACTGAAGCTTTCTTT
CSVRMNTEAFF
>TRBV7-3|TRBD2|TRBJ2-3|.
TGTGCCAGCAGCCCGTTCGGAGGGACCCTGCTAGCGGGAGGGACTAGCACAGATACGCAGTATTTT
CASSPFGGTLLAGGTSTDTQYF
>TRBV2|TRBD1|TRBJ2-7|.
TGTGCCAGCAGGACCGGACAGGGGCCTCGGGGCGAGCAGTACTTC
CASRTGQGPRGEQYF
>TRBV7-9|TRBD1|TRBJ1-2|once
TGTGCCAGCAGCCGTGGGACAGGACCCGGCTACACCTTC
CASSRGTGPGYTF
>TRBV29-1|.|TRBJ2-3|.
TGCAGCGTTGAAGTCCCAGTAGCCGGAGAGACAGATACGCAGTATTTT
CSVEVPVAGETDTQYF
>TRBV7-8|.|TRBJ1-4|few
TGTGCCAGCAGCTTAGCCGGGGGTGCAACTAATGAAAAACTGTTTTTT
CASSLAGGATNEKLFF
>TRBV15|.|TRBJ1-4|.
TGTGCCACCAGCAGACCCCGGACAGAGATGAATGAAAAACTGTTTTTT
CATSRPRTEMNEKLFF
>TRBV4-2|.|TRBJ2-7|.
TGTGCCAGCAGCCAAGATGGAGGATACGAGCAGTACTTC
CASSQDGGYEQYF
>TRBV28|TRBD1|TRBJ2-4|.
TGTGCCAGCAGTGTAACAGGGGGCTCGTACAAAAACATTCAGTACTTC
CASSVTGGSYKNIQYF
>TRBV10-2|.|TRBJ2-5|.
TGCGCCAGCAGAGGCGGGGAGACCCAGTACTTC
CASRGGETQYF
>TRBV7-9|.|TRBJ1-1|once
TGTGCCAGCAGCTCGGGGGGGCGAGGCACTGAAGCTTTCTTT
CASSSGGRGTEAFF
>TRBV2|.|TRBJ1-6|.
TGTGCCAGCAGTGGGAATTGGCTCGGGAATTCACCCCTCCACTTT
CASSGNWLGNSPLHF
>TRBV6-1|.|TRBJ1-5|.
TGTGCCAGCAGTGAGAGGGCGCAGAGGCAGCCCCAGCATTTT
CASSERAQRQPQHF
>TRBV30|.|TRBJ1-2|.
TGTGCCTGGAGTGTAGGTTTGTTCACAGCTTATGGCTACACCTTC
CAWSVGLFTAYGYTF
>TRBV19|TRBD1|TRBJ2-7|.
TGTGCCAGTAGTATATCCTGGACAGGGGGCCGCGAGCAGTACTTC
CASSISWTGGREQYF
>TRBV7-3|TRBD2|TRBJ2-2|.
TGTGCCAGCAGCTTAACACTAGCGGGAGGCGGGGAGCTGTTTTTT
CASSLTLAGGGELFF
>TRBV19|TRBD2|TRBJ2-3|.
TGTGCCAGTAGTGTGGGGACTAGCGGGGGGGCTCACACAGATACGCAGTATTTT
CASSVGTSGGAHTDTQYF
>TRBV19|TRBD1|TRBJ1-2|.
TGTGCCAGTACCACCCTGGACAGGGCTTATGGCTACACCTTC
CASTTLDRAYGYTF
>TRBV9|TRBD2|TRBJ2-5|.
TGTGCCAGCAGCGTAGGGACTAGCGGGAGGGCCTGGGAGACCCAGTACTTC
CASSVGTSGRAWETQYF
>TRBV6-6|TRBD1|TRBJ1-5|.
TGTGCCAGCAGGGGACAGAGCAATCAGCCCCAGCATTTT
CASRGQSNQPQHF
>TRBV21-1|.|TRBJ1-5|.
TGTGCCAGCAGCACCCCGGACAGGGTAAACAATCAGCCCCAGCATTTT
CASSTPDRVNNQPQHF
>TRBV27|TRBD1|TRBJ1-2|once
TGTGCCAGCAGTTCGAGAGGACAGGTAAGGGGTGGCTACACCTTC
CASSSRGQVRGGYTF
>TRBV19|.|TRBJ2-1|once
TGTGCCAGTAGTTTAAGGGGCCTGGTCGATGAGCAGTTCTTC
CASSLRGLVDEQFF
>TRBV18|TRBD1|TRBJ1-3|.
TGTGCCAGCTCACCGGACAGGGTTTCTGGAAACACCATATATTTT
CASSPDRVSGNTIYF
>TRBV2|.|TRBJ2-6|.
TGTGCCAGCACTTTCAGGGTCTTCAAAAGCTCTGGGGCCAACGTCCTGACTTTC
CASTFRVFKSSGANVLTF
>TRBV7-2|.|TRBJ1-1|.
TGTGCCGCCAGCTTCGGGGGGGTGAACACTGAAGCTTTCTTT
CAASFGGVNTEAFF
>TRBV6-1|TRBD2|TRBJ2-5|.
TGTGCCAGCAGTGAAGCGGGAGGCGGGGGGCAGACCCAGTACTTC
CASSEAGGGGQTQYF
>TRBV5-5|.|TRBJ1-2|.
TGTGCCAGCAGCTTAAATTCGGTTGTGAGCTATGGCTACACCTTC
CASSLNSVVSYGYTF
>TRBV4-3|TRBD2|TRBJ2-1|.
TGCGCCAGCAGCCAAGATTGGCCTAGCGGGAGTCCTGAGCAGTTCTTC
CASSQDWPSGSPEQFF
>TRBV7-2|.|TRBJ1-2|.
TGTGCCAGCAGCCCAGACAGGAACTATGGCTACACCTTC
CASSPDRNYGYTF
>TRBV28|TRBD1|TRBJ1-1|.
TGTGCCAGCAGTTTAGGGACAGGGATCGTTGCCACTGAAGCTTTCTTT
CASSLGTGIVATEAFF
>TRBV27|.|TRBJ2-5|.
TGTGCCAGCAGTTTATCGAGGGCTCGTCAAGAGACCCAGTACTTC
CASSLSRARQETQYF
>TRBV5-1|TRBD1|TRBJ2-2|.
TGCGCCAGCAGCTCGGGGACAGGGTCTAACGGGGAGCTGTTTTTT
CASSSGTGSNGELFF
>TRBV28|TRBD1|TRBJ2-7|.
TGTGCCAGCACCCTAATGGGGACAGGGGGCTCCTACGAGCAGTACTTC
CASTLMGTGGSYEQYF
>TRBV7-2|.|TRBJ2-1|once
TGTGCCAGCACCCTAGGGGGGGAGGGCTACAATGAGCAGTTCTTC
CASTLGGEGYNEQFF
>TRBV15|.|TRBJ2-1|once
TGTGCCACCAGCAGAGGCTCTACTAGCCACAATGAGCAGTTCTTC
CATSRGSTSHNEQFF
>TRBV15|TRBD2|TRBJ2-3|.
TGTGCCACCAGCAGAAAAGCGGGGGCAGTCACAGATACGCAGTATTTT
CATSRKAGAVTDTQYF
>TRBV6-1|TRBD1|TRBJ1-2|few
TGTGCCAGCAGTGAAGCGCTTACAGGGGTTGGCTACACCTTC
CASSEALTGVGYTF
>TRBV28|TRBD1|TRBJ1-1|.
TGTGCCAGCAGACCAGGGGGTAGGACTGAAGCTTTCTTT
CASRPGGRTEAFF
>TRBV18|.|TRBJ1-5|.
TGTGCCAGCTCACTCTCCGGGAGTCAGCCCCAGCATTTT
CASSLSGSQPQHF
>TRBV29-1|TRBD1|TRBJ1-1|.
TGCAGCGTTGACAGGGGGGATGAAGCTTTCTTT
CSVDRGDEAFF
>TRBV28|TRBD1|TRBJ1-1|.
TGTGCCAGCAGTTTACCCGGGACAGCCCAAGAAGCTTTCTTT
CASSLPGTAQEAFF